This record concerns one T cell receptor beta chain sequence. The repertoire was sequenced with immunoSEQ multiplex PCR; TCRdb's copy has only in-frame clones and lacks some. The table has 130,000 to 150,000 clones, just under 85% seen once. With 4 bases removed from V and 7 bases from J, the gap between germline ends came to 16 bases. The CDR3 sequence is 15 residues long. Germline CDR1 is LGHDT and CDR2 is YNNKEL (reference sequence). These data come from a study of blood T cell repertoires in COVID-19. For the study at large: The United States, Italy and Spain were the sources of the acute and convalescent COVID-19 samples. PBMCs, B-cell-depleted T cells, or T cells were the source of the cDNA or gDNA that made up the material.

The clonotype was recovered from an elderly woman with acute or convalescent COVID-19. The chain employs TRBV3-1 (or the pseudogene TRBV3-2) and TRBJ1-4; D perhaps matches TRBD1 (5 bases). Sequencing was carried out using peripheral blood. CDR3 in amino acids: CASSPLTGGSEKLFF. The CDR3 DNA is TGTGCCAGCAGCCCCCTCACCGGGGGTAGTGAAAAACTGTTTTTT.